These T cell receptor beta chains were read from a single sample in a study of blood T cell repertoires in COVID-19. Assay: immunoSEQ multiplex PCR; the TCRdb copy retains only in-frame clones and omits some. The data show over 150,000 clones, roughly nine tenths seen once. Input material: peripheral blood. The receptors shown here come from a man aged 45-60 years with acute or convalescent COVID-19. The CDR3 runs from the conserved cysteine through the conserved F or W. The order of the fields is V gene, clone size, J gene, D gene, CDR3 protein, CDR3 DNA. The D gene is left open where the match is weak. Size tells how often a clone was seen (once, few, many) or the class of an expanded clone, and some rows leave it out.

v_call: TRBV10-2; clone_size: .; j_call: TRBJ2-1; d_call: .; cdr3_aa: CASSESRIYNEQFF; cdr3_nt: TGCGCCAGCAGTGAGTCGAGGATTTACAATGAGCAGTTCTTC
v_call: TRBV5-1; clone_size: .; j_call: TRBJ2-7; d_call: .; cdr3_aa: CASSSLGDEQYF; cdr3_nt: TGCGCCAGCAGTTCGCTAGGGGACGAGCAGTACTTC
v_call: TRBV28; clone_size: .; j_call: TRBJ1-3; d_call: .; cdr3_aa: CASSSHQGTGNTIYF; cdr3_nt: TGTGCCAGCAGTTCGCATCAGGGGACTGGAAACACCATATATTTT
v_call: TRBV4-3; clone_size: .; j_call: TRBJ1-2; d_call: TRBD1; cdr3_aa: CASRQGPGRLTGADYGYTF; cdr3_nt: TGCGCCAGCAGGCAAGGACCGGGGCGGCTGACAGGGGCTGACTATGGCTACACCTTC
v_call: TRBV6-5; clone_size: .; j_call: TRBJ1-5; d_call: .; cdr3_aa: CASKAGVQPQHF; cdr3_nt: TGTGCCAGCAAGGCAGGGGTTCAGCCCCAGCATTTT
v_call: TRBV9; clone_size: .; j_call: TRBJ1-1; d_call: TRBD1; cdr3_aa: CASSVTGQGDTEAFF; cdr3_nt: TGTGCCAGCAGCGTAACGGGACAGGGTGACACTGAAGCTTTCTTT
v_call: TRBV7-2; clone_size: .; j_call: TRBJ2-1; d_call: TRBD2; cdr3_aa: CASSGRLAGGGEQFF; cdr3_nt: TGTGCCAGCAGCGGTAGACTAGCGGGGGGAGGTGAGCAGTTCTTC
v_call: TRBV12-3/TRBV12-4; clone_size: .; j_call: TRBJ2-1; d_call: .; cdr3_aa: CASSSGSNEQFF; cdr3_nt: TGTGCCAGCAGTTCAGGGTCCAATGAGCAGTTCTTC
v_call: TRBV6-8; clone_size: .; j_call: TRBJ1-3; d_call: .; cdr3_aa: CASSYSMAGNTIYF; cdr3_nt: TGTGCCAGCAGTTACTCGATGGCGGGGAACACCATATATTTT
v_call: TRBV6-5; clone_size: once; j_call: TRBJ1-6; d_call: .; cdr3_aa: CASSYSSGRGTSPLHF; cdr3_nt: TGTGCCAGCAGTTACTCCTCCGGCAGGGGAACTTCACCCCTCCACTTT
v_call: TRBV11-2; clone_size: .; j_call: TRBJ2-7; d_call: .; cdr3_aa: CASSPRTDNYEQYF; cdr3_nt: TGTGCCAGCAGCCCTAGGACAGATAACTACGAGCAGTACTTC
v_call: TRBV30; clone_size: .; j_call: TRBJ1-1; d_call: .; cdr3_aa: CAWSGLGGADTEAFF; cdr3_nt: TGTGCCTGGAGTGGCCTAGGGGGGGCTGACACTGAAGCTTTCTTT
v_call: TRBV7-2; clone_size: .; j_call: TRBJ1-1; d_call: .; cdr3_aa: CASSSDRNTEAFF; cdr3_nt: TGTGCCAGCAGTTCCGACAGGAACACTGAAGCTTTCTTT
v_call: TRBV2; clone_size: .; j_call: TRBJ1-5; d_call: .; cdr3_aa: CASSPGHDQPQHF; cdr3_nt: TGTGCCAGCAGTCCGGGACACGATCAGCCCCAGCATTTT
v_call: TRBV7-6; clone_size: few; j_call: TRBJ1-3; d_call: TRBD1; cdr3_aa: CASSSRAGGSGNTIYF; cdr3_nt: TGTGCCAGCAGCTCGCGAGCAGGGGGCTCTGGAAACACCATATATTTT
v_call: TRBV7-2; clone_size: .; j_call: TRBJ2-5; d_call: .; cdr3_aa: CASSLGQLQETQYF; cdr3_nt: TGTGCCAGCAGTTTGGGGCAGCTCCAAGAGACCCAGTACTTC
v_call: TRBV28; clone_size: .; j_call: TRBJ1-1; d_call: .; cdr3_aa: CASSLGVAGNTEAFF; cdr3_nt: TGTGCCAGCAGTTTAGGCGTGGCGGGGAACACTGAAGCTTTCTTT
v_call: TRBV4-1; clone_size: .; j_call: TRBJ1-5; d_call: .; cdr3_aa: CASSQKATGFQPQHF; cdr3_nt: TGCGCCAGCAGCCAAAAAGCCACAGGGTTTCAGCCCCAGCATTTT
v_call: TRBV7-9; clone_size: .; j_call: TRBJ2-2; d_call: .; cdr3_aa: CASTQTGATGANTGELFF; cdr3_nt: TGTGCCAGCACCCAAACGGGGGCCACAGGGGCGAACACCGGGGAGCTGTTTTTT
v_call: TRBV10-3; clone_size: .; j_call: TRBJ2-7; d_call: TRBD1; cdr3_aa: CAISDRDSGSYEQYF; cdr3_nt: TGTGCCATCAGTGATAGGGACAGCGGTTCCTACGAGCAGTACTTC
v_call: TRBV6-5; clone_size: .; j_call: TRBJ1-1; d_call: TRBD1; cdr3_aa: CASQRGRDTEAFF; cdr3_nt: TGTGCCAGTCAAAGGGGGCGCGACACTGAAGCTTTCTTT
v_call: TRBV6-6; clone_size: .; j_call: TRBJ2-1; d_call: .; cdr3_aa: CASSYGPGNEQFF; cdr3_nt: TGTGCCAGCAGTTACGGGCCCGGAAATGAGCAGTTCTTC
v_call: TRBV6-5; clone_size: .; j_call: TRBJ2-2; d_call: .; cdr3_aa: CASSYRSGELFF; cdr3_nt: TGTGCCAGCAGTTATCGGTCCGGGGAGCTGTTTTTT
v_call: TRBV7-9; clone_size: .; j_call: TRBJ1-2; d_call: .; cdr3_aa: CASSPEYRTENGYTF; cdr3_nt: TGTGCCAGCAGCCCCGAGTACAGGACGGAGAATGGCTACACCTTC
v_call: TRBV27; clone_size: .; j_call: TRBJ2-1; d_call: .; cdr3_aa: CASSATLVGEQFF; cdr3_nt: TGTGCCAGCAGCGCAACACTAGTGGGTGAGCAGTTCTTC
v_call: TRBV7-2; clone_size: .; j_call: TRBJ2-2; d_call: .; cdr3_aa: CASGQVGWNTGELFF; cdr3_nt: TGTGCCAGCGGACAAGTAGGATGGAACACCGGGGAGCTGTTTTTT
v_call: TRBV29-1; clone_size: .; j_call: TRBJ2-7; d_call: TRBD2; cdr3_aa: CSVAGTSGRGYEQYF; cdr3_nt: TGCAGCGTCGCCGGGACTAGCGGGAGGGGATACGAGCAGTACTTC
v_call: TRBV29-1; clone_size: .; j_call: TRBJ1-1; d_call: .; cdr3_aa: CSVAEAFF; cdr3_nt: TGCAGCGTTGCGGAAGCTTTCTTT
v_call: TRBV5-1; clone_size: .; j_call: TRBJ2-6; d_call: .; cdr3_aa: CASSLRGSGANVLTF; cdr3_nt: TGCGCCAGCAGCTTGCGGGGGTCCGGGGCCAACGTCCTGACTTTC
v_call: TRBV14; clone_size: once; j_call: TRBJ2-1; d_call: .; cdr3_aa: CASSSMTESYNEQFF; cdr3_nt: TGTGCCAGCAGCTCCATGACAGAGAGCTACAATGAGCAGTTCTTC
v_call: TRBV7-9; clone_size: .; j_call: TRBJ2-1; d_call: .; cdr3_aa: CASLSSEVGEQFF; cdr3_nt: TGTGCCAGCCTATCCTCGGAGGTGGGTGAGCAGTTCTTC
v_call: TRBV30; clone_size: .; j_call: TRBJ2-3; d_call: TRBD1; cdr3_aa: CAWSGYGQGPPWDTQYF; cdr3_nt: TGTGCCTGGAGTGGTTACGGACAGGGGCCACCATGGGATACGCAGTATTTT
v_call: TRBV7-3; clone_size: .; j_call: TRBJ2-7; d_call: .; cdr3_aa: CASSSEGTGATYEQYF; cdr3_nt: TGTGCCAGCAGCTCGGAGGGAACGGGAGCTACCTACGAGCAGTACTTC
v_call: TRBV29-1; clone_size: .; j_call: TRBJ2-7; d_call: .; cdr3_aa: CSARGRGGGTYEQYF; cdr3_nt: TGCAGCGCCAGGGGCCGGGGCGGGGGAACCTACGAGCAGTACTTC
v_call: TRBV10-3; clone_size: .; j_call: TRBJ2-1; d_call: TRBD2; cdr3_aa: CAISDGASGGNNEQFF; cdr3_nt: TGTGCCATCAGTGACGGTGCTAGCGGGGGGAACAATGAGCAGTTCTTC
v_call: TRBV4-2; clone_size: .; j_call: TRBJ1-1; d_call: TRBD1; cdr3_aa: CASSQAYVRDRNTEAFF; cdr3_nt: TGTGCCAGCAGCCAAGCCTATGTACGGGACAGGAACACTGAAGCTTTCTTT
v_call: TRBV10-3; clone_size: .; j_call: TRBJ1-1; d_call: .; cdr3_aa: CAISARGTEAFF; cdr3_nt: TGTGCCATCAGTGCTCGGGGGACTGAAGCTTTCTTT
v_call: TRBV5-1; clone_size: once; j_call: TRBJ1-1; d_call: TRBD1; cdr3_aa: CASSLSPGTGIGTEAFF; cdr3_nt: TGCGCCAGCAGCCTCTCCCCCGGGACAGGGATCGGGACTGAAGCTTTCTTT
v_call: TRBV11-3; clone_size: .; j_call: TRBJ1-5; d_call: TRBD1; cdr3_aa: CASSYDRDSNQPQHF; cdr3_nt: TGTGCCAGCAGCTACGACAGGGATAGCAATCAGCCCCAGCATTTT
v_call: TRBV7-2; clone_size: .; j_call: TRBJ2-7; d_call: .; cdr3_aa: CASSLFRGDYEQYF; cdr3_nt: TGTGCCAGCAGCTTGTTCAGGGGTGATTACGAGCAGTACTTC
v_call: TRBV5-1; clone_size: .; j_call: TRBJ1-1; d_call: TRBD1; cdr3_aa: CASSWGTGQDTEAFF; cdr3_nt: TGCGCCAGCAGCTGGGGGACAGGGCAGGACACTGAAGCTTTCTTT
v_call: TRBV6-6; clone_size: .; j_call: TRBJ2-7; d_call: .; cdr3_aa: CASRGGNTYEQYF; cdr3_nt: TGTGCCAGCAGGGGGGGAAATACCTACGAGCAGTACTTC
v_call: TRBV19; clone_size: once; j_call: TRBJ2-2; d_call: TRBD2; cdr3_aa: CASTPLAGRGTGELFF; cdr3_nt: TGTGCCAGTACCCCCCTAGCGGGGAGGGGCACCGGGGAGCTGTTTTTT
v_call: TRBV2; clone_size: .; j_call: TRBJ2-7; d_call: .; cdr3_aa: CASSESEVTYEQYF; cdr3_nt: TGTGCCAGCAGTGAGTCCGAGGTCACCTACGAGCAGTACTTC
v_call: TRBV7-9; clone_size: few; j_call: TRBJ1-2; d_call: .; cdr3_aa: CASSLRGQGHGYTF; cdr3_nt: TGTGCCAGCAGCTTAAGAGGACAAGGCCACGGCTACACCTTC
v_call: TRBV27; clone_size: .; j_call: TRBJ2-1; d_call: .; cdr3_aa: CASRPTSSNEQFF; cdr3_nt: TGTGCCAGCAGGCCCACTAGCAGCAATGAGCAGTTCTTC
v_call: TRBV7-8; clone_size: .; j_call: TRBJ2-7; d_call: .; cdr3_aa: CASSVTGLTYEQYF; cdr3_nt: TGTGCCAGCAGCGTCACGGGACTTACCTACGAGCAGTACTTC
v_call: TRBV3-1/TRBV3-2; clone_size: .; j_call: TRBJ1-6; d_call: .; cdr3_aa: CASSQDRSYNSPLHF; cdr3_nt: TGTGCCAGCAGCCAAGACAGGTCCTATAATTCACCCCTCCACTTT
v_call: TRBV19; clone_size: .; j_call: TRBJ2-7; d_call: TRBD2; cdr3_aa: CASSLLAASSYEQYF; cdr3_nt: TGTGCCAGTAGTTTGCTAGCGGCGAGCTCCTACGAGCAGTACTTC
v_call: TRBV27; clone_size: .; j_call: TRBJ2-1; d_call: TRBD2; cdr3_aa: CASSLASGWSNEQFF; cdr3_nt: TGTGCCAGCAGTTTGGCTAGCGGGTGGAGCAATGAGCAGTTCTTC